This record looks at one T cell receptor beta chain sequence and its context. This sample stems from a study of blood T cell repertoires in COVID-19. About the study: COVID-19 samples from acute and convalescent phases originated in the United States, Italy and Spain. PBMCs, B-cell-depleted T cells, or T cells were the source of the cDNA or gDNA that made up the material.

Using immunoSEQ multiplex PCR, the repertoire was profiled, and TCRdb retains in-frame clones only, with some absent. The repertoire has fewer than 250,000 clones, around 84% of them found once; the top ten carry around a tenth. Patients of the Seattle cohort, enrolled during active infection, were followed longitudinally. Trimming shortened V by 1 base and J by 4 bases, and 10 bases separated the two germline ends. Germline loops: CDR1 SGHAT, CDR2 FQNNGV. The CDR3 is 15 amino acids. This rearrangement joins TRBV11-2 to TRBJ2-2; TRBD2 is a possible D gene (6 bases). Source material: peripheral blood. The source is a man over 45 with COVID-19, enrolled during active disease. CDR3 DNA sequence: TGTGCCAGCAGCTTAGTTCTCGGGGGCACCGGGGAGCTGTTTTTT. It is translated as CASSLVLGGTGELFF. Full variable domain (outside the CDR3, taken from reference TRBV11-2 and TRBJ2-2): EAGVAQSPRYKIIEKRQSVAFWCNPISGHATLYWYQQILGQGPKLLIQFQNNGVVDDSQLPKDRFSAERLKGVDSTLKIQPAKLEDSAVYLCASSLVLGGTGELFFGEGSRLTVL.